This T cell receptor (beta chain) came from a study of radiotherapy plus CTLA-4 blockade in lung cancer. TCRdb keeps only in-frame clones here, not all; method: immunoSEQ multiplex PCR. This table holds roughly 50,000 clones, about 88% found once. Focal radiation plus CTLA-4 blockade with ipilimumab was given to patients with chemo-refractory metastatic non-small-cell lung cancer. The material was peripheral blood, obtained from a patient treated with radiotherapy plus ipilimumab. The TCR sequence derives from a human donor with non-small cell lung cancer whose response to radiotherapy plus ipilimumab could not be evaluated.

Here the CDR3 DNA reads TGTGCCAGCAGTACAGCGGGGGGAGTGACCGGGGAGCTGTTTTTT. Translated: CASSTAGGVTGELFF. The chain has TRBV25-1 and TRBJ2-2, with 9 nucleotides matching TRBD2. In germline, CDR1 is MGHDK, CDR2 SYGVNS. V was clipped by 5 bases and J by 5 bases; unmatched bases: 6. The CDR3 contains 15 residues.